Listed below are T cell receptor beta chains from one sample, sequenced in a study of cytomegalovirus exposure and HLA in healthy donors. Profiling relied on immunoSEQ multiplex PCR, and the TCRdb table lists in-frame clones only, not all of them. Of some 160,000 clones detected, around 10% appear once; the ten largest clones hold about 2%. The sample taken for sequencing was PBMCs. The receptors stem from a male donor in good health and CMV-seronegative. Both conserved end residues are part of each CDR3. The D gene is left open where the match is weak. Size tells how often a clone was seen (once, few, many) or the class of an expanded clone, and some rows leave it out.

>NA|TRBV11-2|NA|TRBJ2-3
CASSHSTDTQYF
TGTGCCAGCAGCCATAGCACAGATACGCAGTATTTT
>NA|TRBV4-2|NA|TRBJ2-1
CASSRGRGVDEQFF
TGTGCCAGCAGCCGGGGCAGGGGAGTCGATGAGCAGTTCTTC
>NA|TRBV19|few|TRBJ2-7
CASSIGRTEIFYEQYF
TGTGCCAGTAGTATAGGTAGGACAGAGATATTCTACGAGCAGTACTTC
>TRBD1|TRBV25-1|few|TRBJ1-1
CASSGGTVTEAFF
TGTGCCAGCAGTGGTGGGACAGTCACTGAAGCTTTCTTT
>TRBD1|TRBV28|NA|TRBJ1-1
CASSFTGTGPEAFF
TGTGCCAGCAGCTTTACCGGGACAGGGCCTGAAGCTTTCTTT
>TRBD1|TRBV28|NA|TRBJ1-2
CASSYPTGVGGYTF
TGTGCCAGCAGTTACCCAACAGGGGTGGGAGGCTACACCTTC
>NA|TRBV7-9|few|TRBJ2-1
CASSADEQFF
TGTGCCAGCAGCGCGGATGAGCAGTTCTTC
>NA|TRBV7-9|few|TRBJ1-5
CASSLVGRSNQPQHF
TGTGCCAGCAGCTTAGTGGGGCGAAGCAATCAGCCCCAGCATTTT
>NA|TRBV28|few|TRBJ1-2
CASSLQDSVHGYTF
TGTGCCAGCAGTTTACAGGACAGTGTCCATGGCTACACCTTC
>NA|TRBV2|NA|TRBJ2-7
CASSDSRASSYEQYF
TGTGCCAGCAGTGATAGCAGGGCTTCCTCCTACGAGCAGTACTTC
>TRBD1|TRBV9|few|TRBJ1-1
CASSLRMDRGGTEAFF
TGTGCCAGCAGCTTGAGGATGGACAGGGGAGGAACTGAAGCTTTCTTT
>NA|TRBV5-1|few|TRBJ1-2
CASRTRPTGINYGYTF
TGCGCCAGCAGGACGAGACCTACAGGGATTAACTATGGCTACACCTTC
>NA|TRBV30|few|TRBJ1-2
CAWSVGGYGYTF
TGTGCCTGGAGTGTGGGGGGCTATGGCTACACCTTC
>TRBD2|TRBV7-9|few|TRBJ2-1
CASSLVGREFYNEQFF
TGTGCCAGCAGCTTAGTCGGGCGGGAGTTCTACAATGAGCAGTTCTTC
>TRBD1|TRBV28|NA|TRBJ1-2
CASSPWDRSRYTF
TGTGCCAGCAGTCCGTGGGACAGATCAAGGTACACCTTC
>NA|TRBV19|few|TRBJ2-7
CASSIMVAANSYEQYF
TGTGCCAGTAGTATCATGGTAGCGGCCAACTCCTACGAGCAGTACTTC
>NA|TRBV5-4|few|TRBJ1-1
CASSVDRPQGTEAFF
TGTGCCAGCAGCGTTGACAGGCCCCAGGGCACTGAAGCTTTCTTT
>TRBD1|TRBV5-1|NA|TRBJ2-7
CASSLMGQGNDEQYF
TGCGCCAGCAGCTTAATGGGACAGGGGAACGACGAGCAGTACTTC
>NA|TRBV28|NA|TRBJ2-5
CASSFVIGVASIETQYF
TGTGCCAGCAGTTTTGTTATTGGGGTAGCGTCCATAGAGACCCAGTACTTC
>NA|TRBV9|NA|TRBJ1-2
CASSVDGGGTNYGYTF
TGTGCCAGCAGCGTAGATGGGGGGGGGACCAACTATGGCTACACCTTC
>NA|TRBV5-6|few|TRBJ2-6
CASTPRLSSGANVLTF
TGTGCCAGCACCCCTCGGTTGAGCTCTGGGGCCAACGTCCTGACTTTC
>NA|TRBV7-8|NA|TRBJ2-5
CASSPPYQETQYF
TGTGCCAGCAGCCCCCCTTATCAAGAGACCCAGTACTTC
>TRBD1|TRBV29-1|NA|TRBJ1-1
CSVNDRGPAAFF
TGCAGCGTGAACGACAGGGGACCTGCCGCTTTCTTT
>NA|TRBV7-2|few|TRBJ1-2
CASSLDRQYLSYGYTF
TGTGCCAGCAGCTTAGATCGACAGTACCTTTCCTATGGCTACACCTTC